The 29 T cell receptor beta chains presented below share a single source sample, sequenced in a study of T-cell memory formation after mild COVID-19. Each CDR3 protein gets one entry after TCRdb re-called the 5' RACE reads with MiXCR. The table includes roughly 180,000 distinct CDR3 sequences, roughly 12% detected once. The sample comprised PBMCs or a T cell subset sorted from them (not recorded which). These TCRs come from a man between 18 and 35 years old who had mild COVID-19 (a few samples of this study predate the infection). Cell type and time point are not known.

This clonotype was found a few times. The chain carries TRBV10-2 and TRBJ2-4; no firm D call. Germline loops: CDR1 WSHSY, CDR2 SAAADI. Trimming left V 2 bases short and J 3 bases short, with 11 bases between. The CDR3 extends over 15 amino acids. CDR3 sequence reads: CASSEPLRIKNIQYF. DNA for the CDR3: TGCGCCAGCAGTGAGCCCCTGCGGATCAAAAACATTCAGTACTTC.

This clonotype occurred a few times. The CDR3 here is CASSIRDPNSPLHF. CDR3 nucleotide sequence: TGTGCCAGCAGCATCCGGGACCCTAATTCACCCCTCCACTTT. The chain combines TRBV7-9 with TRBJ1-6, with a possible D match to TRBD1 (5 bases). This CDR3 spans 14 amino acids. Per germline, CDR1 SEHNR and CDR2 FQNEAQ (reference sequence). The germline V and J ends were trimmed by 5 bases and 6 bases, with 11 bases remaining between them.

The CDR3 here is CASSLGPLADTQYF. CDR3 nucleotides: TGTGCCAGCAGCTTAGGACCTCTTGCGGATACGCAGTATTTT. The chain carries TRBV7-2 and TRBJ2-3; D gene uncertain. The V end lost 1 base, the J end lost 6 bases, and 11 bases lay between the germline ends. Germline V gives CDR1 SGHTA, CDR2 FQGNSA. This CDR3 has 14 residues.

This clonotype has only a few counts. CDR3 loop: CASSDAGRTDTQYF. Here the CDR3 DNA reads TGTGCCAGCAGTGACGCGGGGCGCACAGATACGCAGTATTTT. The V and J genes are TRBV2 and TRBJ2-3; D perhaps matches TRBD2 (6 bases). Deletions cut 3 bases from V and 1 base from J, with 8 bases between. In germline, CDR1 is SNHLY, CDR2 FYNNEI. The CDR3 totals 14 residues.

Only a few counts were recorded for this clonotype. The J gene is TRBJ1-2, the V gene TRBV7-2, with unresolved D. V lost 5 bases, J lost 3 bases, and 16 bases lay in between. Germline V CDR1 and CDR2: SGHTA, FQGNSA. The CDR3 runs to 15 residues. The CDR3 protein is CASSMVTTDYYGYTF. The CDR3 DNA sequence: TGTGCCAGCAGCATGGTAACTACCGACTACTATGGCTACACCTTC.

This clonotype was seen many times. The V call is TRBV10-2, the J call TRBJ2-5; TRBD2 matches at 7 bases. The V gene end was trimmed by 4 bases and the J gene end by 1 base; junction bases not matched to a gene: 0. Per the germline V gene, CDR1 is WSHSY and CDR2 is SAAADI. The CDR3 runs to 13 residues. CDR3 sequence: CASSAGGQETQYF. The CDR3 region has the DNA TGCGCCAGCAGTGCGGGGGGCCAAGAGACCCAGTACTTC.

This clonotype was seen more than once but under ten times. The J gene is TRBJ1-5, the V gene TRBV7-6; D unresolved. The CDR3 totals 13 residues. V lost 4 bases and J lost 4, with 8 bases in between. The germline CDR1 and CDR2 sequences are SGHVS and FNYEAQ. Here the CDR3 reads CASSSSGNQPQHF. The CDR3 DNA is TGTGCCAGCAGCTCGTCCGGTAATCAGCCCCAGCATTTT.

This clonotype was picked up many times. The chain employs TRBV7-2 and TRBJ1-1; D unresolved. The V end was cut by 5 bases, the J end by 2 bases, with 12 bases between. CDR3 length equals 14 residues. Germline loops: CDR1 SGHTA, CDR2 FQGNSA. Written as DNA, the CDR3 is TGTGCCAGCAGCCCTTGGAGGGTTAACACTGAAGCTTTCTTT. Translation gives CASSPWRVNTEAFF.

The rearrangement joins TRBV20-1 to TRBJ1-1; D gene unclear. The CDR3 has 14 amino acids. The ends were cut back, 3 bases at V and 0 bases at J, with 11 bases in the middle. In germline, CDR1 is DFQATT, CDR2 SNEGSKA (reference sequence). Here the CDR3 reads CSASPGSMNTEAFF. DNA for the CDR3: TGCAGTGCTAGCCCTGGTAGCATGAACACTGAAGCTTTCTTT.

This clonotype has just a few counts. The CDR3 DNA reads TGTGCCAGCAGCGTAGAACAGGGGTATGGCTACACCTTC. Residues: CASSVEQGYGYTF. The gene calls are TRBV9 and TRBJ1-2, with 7 nucleotides matching TRBD1. With V trimmed by 0 bases and J by 5 bases, 1 base remained unmatched. The CDR3 spans 13 residues. Germline V gene lookup returns CDR1 SGDLS and CDR2 YYNGEE.

This clonotype was recorded many times. The chain couples TRBV4-2 to TRBJ1-5; D uncertain. The length of the CDR3 is 13 residues. V lost 0 bases to trimming and J lost 9 bases, with 9 bases between them. The V gene's germline CDR1 is LGHNA and CDR2 YNFKEQ. The CDR3 DNA is TGTGCCAGCAGCCAAGATACCAGATCGCCCCAGCATTTT. This sequence encodes CASSQDTRSPQHF.

This clonotype was recorded a few times. The gene calls are TRBV18 and TRBJ1-4, with 7 positions matching TRBD1. The CDR3 consists of 15 residues. J lost 10 bases, V lost 2 bases, and 10 bases had no gene match. Germline-derived CDR1 and CDR2 are KGHSH and LQKENI. The CDR3 loop reads CASSPIPGQQGKLFF. In DNA, the CDR3 is TGTGCCAGCTCACCAATCCCGGGACAGCAGGGAAAACTGTTTTTT.

The chain employs TRBV20-1 and TRBJ1-5, with D perhaps TRBD1 (6 bases). Germline assignment: CDR1 DFQATT and CDR2 SNEGSKA (reference sequence). V lost 1 base to trimming and J lost 7 bases, with 14 bases between them. This CDR3 region has 14 residues. This CDR3 reads CSARAGAVNQPQHF. Here the CDR3 DNA reads TGCAGTGCTAGAGCAGGGGCAGTAAACCAGCCCCAGCATTTT.

The table lists this clonotype with a few counts. The chain recombines TRBV20-1 with TRBJ2-3; D gene uncertain. Germline V gene lookup returns CDR1 DFQATT and CDR2 SNEGSKA (reference sequence). The CDR3 consists of 11 residues. V shed 3 bases and J shed 9 bases, with 10 bases lying between them. CDR3 DNA sequence: TGCAGTGCTAGTTCGGCCTCCACGCAGTATTTT. Amino acids: CSASSASTQYF.

This rearrangement joins TRBV7-6 to TRBJ1-2, with D hard to call. V dropped 5 bases and J dropped 7 bases, with 17 bases sitting between them. Germline assignment: CDR1 SGHVS and CDR2 FNYEAQ. This CDR3 comprises 14 residues. This chain's CDR3 is CASSEPDSRGGYTF. CDR3 DNA sequence: TGTGCCAGCAGCGAGCCGGACTCCCGGGGTGGCTACACCTTC.

This chain links TRBV7-9 with TRBJ1-1; D possibly corresponds to TRBD1 (5 bases). The CDR3 contains 13 residues. Trimming removed 6 bases from V and 5 bases from J, with 13 bases in between. Germline values: CDR1 SEHNR, CDR2 FQNEAQ (reference sequence). The CDR3 DNA reads as TGTGCCAGCAGGCTCCAGGGTGAAACTGAAGCTTTCTTT. This encodes CASRLQGETEAFF.

Only a few counts were recorded for this clonotype. This rearrangement joins TRBV23-1 to TRBJ1-5; D ambiguous. TRBV23-1 carries the ORF label, with uncertain function. Trimming pared 3 bases from V and 7 bases from J, leaving 13 bases between. The length of the CDR3 is 14 residues. CDR3 sequence (DNA): TGCGCCAGCAGTCAGCCGACCCCCGGCCAGCCCCAGCATTTT. As protein: CASSQPTPGQPQHF.

Ten or more counts support this clonotype. J is TRBJ2-1 and V is TRBV12-3 or TRBV12-4; D tentatively reads TRBD1 or TRBD2 (6 bases each). The CDR3 loop spans 12 amino acids. Trimming removed 7 bases from V and 11 bases from J, with 15 bases in between. This chain's CDR3 is CASTTTGAQQFF. DNA of the CDR3: TGTGCCAGCACCACCACGGGGGCCCAGCAGTTCTTC.

On this clonotype: One junction end disagrees with the germline gene, perhaps due to a read error. The genes are TRBV5-1 and TRBJ2-1; 7 positions match TRBD1. Looked up from germline, CDR1 is SGHRS and CDR2 is YFSETQ. The CDR3 length is 14 residues. CDR3 amino acids: CTSYRDSPDDEQFF. CDR3 coding DNA: TGCACCAGCTACCGGGACAGTCCCGATGATGAGCAGTTCTTC.

This clonotype was counted ten times or more. The V gene is TRBV4-2, the J gene TRBJ1-5; D uncertain. This CDR3 is built from 14 residues. V was trimmed by 4 bases and J by 3 bases, leaving 10 bases between them. CDR1 is LGHNA and CDR2 is YNFKEQ in the germline V gene. CDR3 in amino acids: CASSPYGNNQPQHF. The CDR3, as DNA: TGTGCCAGCAGCCCTTACGGGAACAATCAGCCCCAGCATTTT.

This clonotype was found many times. V gene TRBV12-3 or TRBV12-4 combines with J gene TRBJ2-3; 9 positions match TRBD1. This CDR3 has 16 residues. The trim removed 5 bases at V and 1 base at J, leaving 7 bases unmatched. This chain's CDR3 is CASSQGQGWGTDTQYF. The CDR3 DNA reads as TGTGCCAGCAGTCAGGGACAGGGCTGGGGCACAGATACGCAGTATTTT.

This clonotype showed up many times. CDR3 nucleotides: TGTGCCAGCAGCTTACAGCCCCTCCGGGGACGAGATACGCAGTATTTT. Its translation: CASSLQPLRGRDTQYF. The chain links TRBV7-2 to TRBJ2-3; perhaps D is TRBD1 or TRBD2 (5 bases each). CDR1 is SGHTA and CDR2 is FQGNSA in the germline V gene. V was cut by 2 bases and J by 5 bases, with 17 bases left in between. The CDR3 spans 16 residues.

This clonotype was observed a handful of times. The rearrangement joins TRBV12-5 to TRBJ2-3; either TRBD1 or TRBD2 may supply D (5 bases each). The CDR3 is 16 amino acids. The V and J ends lost 3 bases and 2 bases respectively, with 15 bases between them. Germline assignment: CDR1 LGHNT and CDR2 FRNRAP. The CDR3 region is CASGFRQGRTTDTQYF. DNA for the CDR3: TGTGCTAGTGGTTTCAGGCAGGGACGGACCACAGATACGCAGTATTTT. Combining the CDR3 with reference TRBV12-5 and TRBJ2-3 gives the whole variable domain DARVTQTPRHKVTEMGQEVTMRCQPILGHNTVFWYRQTMMQGLELLAYFRNRAPLDDSGMPKDRFSAEMPDATLATLKIQPSEPRDSAVYFCASGFRQGRTTDTQYFGPGTRLTVL.

This clonotype was counted many times. V usage is TRBV29-1 and J usage is TRBJ1-1; D perhaps matches TRBD1 (5 bases). CDR1 and CDR2 from the germline V gene are SQVTM and ANQGSEA. This CDR3 region has 12 residues. The V gene lost 6 bases and the J gene lost 12 bases, with 20 bases spanning the gap. For the CDR3, the DNA is TGCAGCGTCCTCCGGGACTCCGCGCGAACTTTCTTT. Translated: CSVLRDSARTFF.

This clonotype was seen just once. The V gene is TRBV20-1, the J gene TRBJ2-4, with D perhaps TRBD2 (6 bases). The germline gives CDR1 DFQATT, CDR2 SNEGSKA (reference sequence). This CDR3 spans 14 amino acids. V was shortened by 1 base and J by 5 bases, with 12 bases between the two germline ends. The DNA for the CDR3 is TGCAGTGCTAGAGGGCTAGCGATCGAAAACATTCAGTACTTC. The encoded protein is CSARGLAIENIQYF.

Many counts were recorded for this clonotype. The chain links TRBV10-3 to TRBJ1-5; D unclear. V lost 3 bases, J lost 4 bases, and 4 bases lay in between. This CDR3 is built from 12 residues. CDR1 is ENHRY and CDR2 is SYGVKD in the germline V gene. For the CDR3, the DNA is TGTGCCATCAGTGAAGGGAATCAGCCCCAGCATTTT. Residues: CAISEGNQPQHF.

This clonotype occurred a few times. This rearrangement joins TRBV6-5 to TRBJ1-2, with D unresolved. V lost 1 base to trimming and J lost 4 bases, with 7 bases between them. The CDR3 extends over 13 amino acids. Germline V lookup: CDR1 MNHEY, CDR2 SVGAGI. The CDR3 nucleotides read TGTGCCAGCAGTTACTGGGAGTCCTATGGCTACACCTTC. As protein: CASSYWESYGYTF.

This clonotype appeared a few times. This chain connects TRBV3-1 to TRBJ2-2; D is undetermined. The length of the CDR3 is 15 residues. Germline-derived CDR1 and CDR2 are LGHDT and YNNKEL (reference sequence). The germline V and J ends were trimmed by 1 base and 2 bases, with 8 bases remaining between them. The CDR3 loop is CASSQGPENTGELFF. In DNA, the CDR3 is TGTGCCAGCAGCCAAGGGCCGGAAAACACCGGGGAGCTGTTTTTT.

V is TRBV6-6 and J is TRBJ1-2; D is undetermined. Trimming shortened V by 5 bases and J by 1 base, and 11 bases separated the two germline ends. Germline V gives CDR1 MNHNY, CDR2 SVGAGI (reference sequence). The CDR3 has 14 amino acids. The CDR3 loop reads CASSHTSNNYGYTF. CDR3 bases: TGTGCCAGCAGTCACACTTCCAATAACTATGGCTACACCTTC.